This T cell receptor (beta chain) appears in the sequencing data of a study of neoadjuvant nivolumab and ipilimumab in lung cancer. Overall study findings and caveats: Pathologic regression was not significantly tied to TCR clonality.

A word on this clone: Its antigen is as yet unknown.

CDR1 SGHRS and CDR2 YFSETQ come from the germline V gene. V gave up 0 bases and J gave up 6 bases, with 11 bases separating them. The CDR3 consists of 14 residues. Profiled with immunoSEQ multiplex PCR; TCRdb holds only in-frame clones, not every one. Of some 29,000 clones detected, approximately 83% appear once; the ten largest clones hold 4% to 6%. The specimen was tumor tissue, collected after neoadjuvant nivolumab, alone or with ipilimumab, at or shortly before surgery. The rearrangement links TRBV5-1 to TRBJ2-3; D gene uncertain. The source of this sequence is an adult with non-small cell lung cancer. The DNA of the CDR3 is TGCGCCAGCAGCTTGGAGGCAGCTTATGATACGCAGTATTTT. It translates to CASSLEAAYDTQYF.